This TCR beta chain was retrieved from a study of T cell responses to AZD1222 COVID-19 vaccine (dated by TCRdb to the early 2020s). Regarding the research as a whole: TCR sequencing covered roughly 230 trial participants: roughly 200 given two doses of AZD1222 and some 25 given two doses of MenACWY control vaccine. Trial participants were enrolled into age subgroups of 18-55, 56-69 and 70-plus years, which contained roughly 140, 27 and 60 TCR-sequenced participants, respectively. The full study reports these points: Epitopes outside the regions mutated in the B.1.351 and B.1.1.7 variants were reportedly recognized by nearly half of the unique spike-specific TCRs. No day 14 peak-response samples were available, so repertoires were characterized only after the peak T cell response. A significant rise in spike-specific TCR breadth and depth was observed after two AZD1222 doses relative to day 0 and relative to MenACWY recipients. Participants were mostly white British, with more females than males. The authors suggested clonal diversity may have been underestimated. CD4 TCRs associated with the vaccine covered the entire spike protein, and the dominant responses were in regions 160-218 and 743-854. Only six AZD1222 recipients were SARS-CoV-2 seropositive at baseline, limiting conclusions about previously exposed vaccinees. In the small 56-69-year group, the increase in depth fell short of significance, most likely because of low power.

The CDR3 regions of human TCRbeta chains were analyzed by immunosequencing. In the original analysis: TCRs in the repertoires were compared against a reference library of SARS-CoV-2-specific TCRs that had been generated with the MIRA antigen-specificity platform. Breadth was defined as the fraction of unique TCRs that were SARS-CoV-2-associated, and depth was defined as the fraction of total T cells that were SARS-CoV-2-associated. Using the MIRA data, each spike-specific TCR was assigned both to the spike region to which the TCR was reactive and to a CD4 or CD8 class. Log10-transformed breadth and depth values were compared by one-way ANOVA with Sidak's multiple comparisons tests. TCRdb provides this immuneACCESS table in a form limited to in-frame rearrangements. Some clones are lacking; in checked studies, under half of them reflect an unresolved V gene, and why the rest are absent is not known. The V and J calls and clone size were taken over from that table, and D and trimming were inferred from the DNA. Present in this sample are 140,000 to 150,000 clones, around nine tenths of which were seen just once. Roughly 2.9% of the sample is held by the ten biggest clonotypes.

Counted from cysteine to phenylalanine, this CDR3 has 14 amino acids. Just the 42-base CDR3 DNA is kept, in frame starting at base 1. The junction shows trimming of 2 bases on V and 1 base on J, plus 8 bases between the germline ends. CDR1 and CDR2, looked up from the germline V gene, are SGHRS and YFSETQ. Note on this clone: Its cognate antigen has yet to be identified. No base quality values were provided; no much bigger clone lies one nucleotide off.

Taken with the paper, the label for time point translates to: baseline before first vaccination. What this sample's treatment or condition label stands for: meningococcal conjugate vaccine given as trial control. Vaccinee samples came from UK trials COV001 and COV002, including a single-blind randomized controlled phase 2/3 trial of AZD1222 (ChAdOx1 nCoV-19) in healthy adults. Trial participant PBMC samples were collected at day 0 and day 28 after the second dose for TCRbeta chain sequencing. The source is an adult in good health. This specimen consisted of peripheral blood, obtained on day 0 of MenACWY control vaccination. The sequence links TRBV5-1 to TRBJ2-3; possibly the D gene is TRBD2, per 6 matching bases. The nucleotide sequence is TGCGCCAGCAGCTTTACGGGGGGCACAGATACGCAGTATTTT. Protein translation: CASSFTGGTDTQYF.